Listed here is a single TCR beta chain. The antigen it recognizes is unknown. Base qualities are not recorded, but no much larger clone differs from it by a single base. The cohort was made up of hundreds of healthy bone marrow donors. Cohort members were all nominally healthy when sampled, although unrecorded immune exposures were likely present. The donor tested CMV seropositive, placing the donor among the 289 seropositive members of the cohort. Every donor gave a peripheral blood sample, and the peripheral blood mononuclear cells from that sample were used for TCR beta sequencing. Genomic DNA was extracted from the blood cell samples with the Qiagen DNeasy Blood Extraction Kit. Receptor libraries were prepared by the immunoSEQ multiplex PCR assay. For the multiplex PCR, a mixture combining 60 forward primers for TCR Vbeta segments and 13 reverse primers for TCR Jbeta segments was used. A multiplex PCR assay on genomic DNA amplified the CDR3 region of rearranged TCR beta genes. The Illumina HiSeq System was used to sequence the amplified TCR beta libraries as 87-base-pair reads. The study's processing was this. A later analysis counted approximately 76 million unique TCR beta chains across the 690 or so repertoires, and 10 million to 11 million of these chains were shared by at least two donors. A nearest-neighbor algorithm error-corrected the raw reads and collapsed the reads into unique sequences, merging closely related sequences to remove PCR and sequencing errors. To assign V, D and J gene segments, CDR3 sequences were aligned to IMGT reference sequences. For a sequence to be retained, at least a six-nucleotide match to both a V gene segment and a J gene segment was required. Rearrangements were called productive when the CDR3 lacked stop codons and stayed in frame with V and J; all others were non-productive. CDR3 was defined according to IMGT convention as the region running from the second conserved V-encoded cysteine to the conserved J-encoded phenylalanine. The earlier analysis of a few hundred of the donors excluded sequences that lacked an unambiguous match to a single V gene segment. In an earlier analysis of 587 of the donors, V segments were called functional above 56.7% productive rearrangements and were called segregating when the between-donor standard deviation exceeded 5%. A statistical classification framework was built for diagnosing cytomegalovirus status from the catalog of TCR beta chain sequences. V and J gene assignment, in a later analysis, came from comparing TCR nucleotide sequences with IMGT/GENE-DB human TR gene sequences. A later analysis assigned CDR3 sequences and most-parsimonious VDJ recombination scenarios with the TCRdist pipeline. In a later analysis, each TCR beta chain was defined by its CDR3 amino acid sequence together with its V-gene family, and reads without a unique V-gene family were excluded. A later analysis removed several hundred highly shared, low-generation-probability nucleotide sequences to deal with suspected cross-contamination and a sequencing artifact. For each public chain, a later analysis derived a clonal expansion index from normalized ranks of inferred template counts within each repertoire. A later analysis computed generation probabilities with a VDJ recombination model fitted to out-of-frame rearrangements, and checked the results against IGoR. In a later analysis, hypergeometric tests were used to score TCR-TCR, TCR-HLA and TCR-CMV co-occurrence, with a repertoire-size bias correction applied to TCR pairs. A later analysis estimated false discovery rates by permuting HLA or CMV assignments 20 times. A later analysis grouped co-occurring TCRs with DBSCAN, adding TCRdist sequence similarity when clustering within HLA-allele-positive subsets. Co-occurrence clustering excluded repertoires with fewer than 30,000 or more than 120,000 public chains, plus five with anomalous nucleotide sharing. TCRdb provides this immuneACCESS table in a form limited to in-frame rearrangements. Some clones are lacking; in checked studies, under half of them reflect an unresolved V gene, and why the rest are absent is not known. The D gene and trimming were derived from the DNA, and the V and J assignments and clone size from that table. For this sample the table gives roughly 100,000 clones, of which 74% were detected only once. Clones ranked in the top ten supply about 2.6% of the sample.

These data come from a study of cytomegalovirus exposure and HLA in healthy donors (dated by TCRdb to 2017 to 2019). In the study overall: According to an earlier analysis of 587 of the donors, roughly 180 million T cells yielded over 100 million unique TCR beta sequences and approximately 300 Gb of sequence data. The study aimed to test whether cataloging public T cell receptors could reveal signatures of past pathogen exposure. In a later genetic analysis, genome-wide SNP genotypes for about 55% of the roughly 700 donors were used, and that subset was treated as a discovery cohort. HLA typing included class I and class II loci at four-digit resolution. Among about 370 genotyped donors of the cohort, an average of approximately 240,000 unique TCR beta nucleotide sequences was sequenced per donor, of which about 19% were non-productive. An earlier analysis of 450 to 750 of the donors used high-throughput TCR beta sequencing to judge whether each TCR beta V gene segment behaved as functional or pseudogenic. A later analysis re-analyzed previously published TCR beta repertoires from roughly 690 donors and added high-resolution HLA genotyping to study TCR occurrence patterns. High-throughput TCR immunosequencing, statistical association of individual TCRs with disease status, and machine learning were combined to predict cytomegalovirus infection status. Every repertoire in the discovery cohort had been generated on one and the same sequencing platform. Rather than using new phenotypic data, the later analysis identified candidate immune exposures from TCR beta sequences and from how often those sequences occurred across donors. Roughly 300 gigabases of sequencing data and 78 million or so unique TCR sequences were included in an early release covering about 620 HLA-typed donors. The T cell repertoires of 666 subjects were profiled by immunosequencing and related to cytomegalovirus serostatus. About five DR-DQ haplotypes were handled as single units for association and clustering, since linkage in the cohort was strong. Donor age, sex, ethnicity and CMV serostatus were compiled alongside the repertoire data. Typing coverage differed by locus: A, B, C, DRB1 and DQB1 were typed in roughly 620-640 donors, DQA1 in 522, DPA1 in some 570, and DPB1 in just under 490. Of the 300 to 500 genotyped donors, roughly 76% were placed in the genetic ancestry cluster associated with self-reported Caucasian donors. Along with the roughly 670-subject first cohort, a separate validation cohort of roughly 110 different subjects was used. Overall results and qualifications from the work: Because counts were too low, roughly 16 rarely observed V segments, including chromosome 9 orphons, were left out of the earlier analysis of a few hundred of the donors. A later genetic analysis associated a missense DCLRE1C variant with V-gene and J-gene trimming of TCR beta chains, and an independent cohort replicated the association. Broadly in line with IMGT annotations, most TCR beta V segments showed up in productive rearrangements about 87% or about 30% of the time in an earlier analysis of around 550 of the donors. Most CMV-associated TCR beta chains appeared to be HLA-restricted in a later analysis, and the HLA associations seemed to be driven largely by CMV exposure. Correlated functional status among segregating V segments might reflect linkage disequilibrium, but an unknown experimental factor could not be ruled out. Three of the identified cytomegalovirus-associated TCR beta chains were confirmed in vitro to be specific for cytomegalovirus antigens. When HLA alleles, especially DR and DQ, strongly co-occurred, attributing TCR associations to individual alleles was difficult. Compared with equally common non-associated chains, HLA-associated TCR beta chains in a later analysis were more clonally expanded and had lower generation probabilities. In a later analysis, TCR association rates were found to vary across HLA loci, with the most associated TCRs seen for DRB1 alleles and the fewest for HLA-C alleles. Some IMGT-functional V segments, including TRBV6-2 and TRBV6-3, could not be told apart with the 87-base-pair reads, so those segments were excluded. Only TCR beta chains were sequenced in this cohort, and the absence of alpha or paired-chain data limited detectable features. Most TCR sequences were observed very rarely across donors, whereas some public TCRs were present in many individuals. According to a later analysis, parvovirus B19, influenza, CMV and Epstein-Barr virus appeared linked to several top co-occurrence clusters. Specific HLA alleles were associated with 16,951 TCR beta sequences at a false discovery rate of 0.05 in a later analysis. A total of some 180 TCR beta chains were listed by the study as associated with cytomegalovirus. A later genetic analysis reported fewer N-insertions in productive TCRs among donors in an Asian-associated ancestry cluster than the approximately 670-donor mean. The classifier was reported to diagnose cytomegalovirus status with high specificity and sensitivity in both the original and validation cohorts. A further reported finding was that TCR beta sequences accurately predicted the HLA-A and HLA-B alleles for most subjects in the first cohort. The sequencing pipeline was judged likely to have produced a cluster of highly shared sequence variants as a technical artifact. For the cohort, immune exposure information was limited to CMV serostatus. Presence/absence analyses assumed roughly uniform sequencing depth across donors, an assumption that may not hold. The authors suggested that the approach could potentially be extended to other disease states and immunological phenotypes. Because HLA typing was missing for some donors at each locus, association tests included only the typed subset.

V trim: 3 bases; J trim: 1 base; unmatched bases: 10. From the cysteine up to the phenylalanine, the CDR3 has a length of 18 residues. Of the read, only the CDR3 DNA is kept; its 54 bases are in frame from base 1. Via the germline V gene (reference sequence), CDR1 is MNHEY and CDR2 SMNVEV. Rearrangement joined TRBV27 to TRBJ2-3, and 10 bases in between align with TRBD1. Sample: PBMCs. The receptor's source is a man over 45 in good health and CMV-seropositive. The DNA sequence reads TGTGCCAGCAGTTTTGAACTGACAGGGGGCAGTGGCACAGATACGCAGTATTTT. It encodes CASSFELTGGSGTDTQYF.